A selection of T cell receptor beta chains follows, all from one sample in a study of shared clonotypes between healthy human individuals. Assay used: immunoSEQ multiplex PCR; TCRdb lists only in-frame clones, some missing. The sample contains approximately 1.5 million clones, roughly 98.5% of which appear only once. Specimen: naive CD4+ T cells sorted from blood. Receptors originate from a man under 40 in good health. CDR3s leave out the opening cysteine and the closing phenylalanine or tryptophan. Where a row states a size, it is once, few, many or the class of an expanded clone; other rows omit it.

TRBV7-2,once,ASADNPWGTKVQPQH
TRBV30,once,AWRTMNTEAF
TRBV5-4,.,ASSPGTQNTGELF
TRBV27,.,ASSTRRASSYNEQF
TRBV6-5,.,ASSYSRGSQY
TRBV5-1,.,ASSLELDTLTQY
TRBV5-6,.,ASSLSGRRDSYNEQF
TRBV5-5,once,ASSLGQGGTGELF
TRBV2,.,ASTDSPNTEAF
TRBV2,.,ASSYGGGNTIY
TRBV29-1,.,SVEDTGFQETQY
TRBV10-3,.,AISPDRETGELF
TRBV5-4,once,ASRPSTGEETQY
TRBV18,.,ASSPRLGVAGGYEQY
TRBV5-1,once,ASSLDSRLAKNIQY
TRBV29-1,.,SVNRGPSYNEQF
TRBV5-4,.,ASSPRGSYEQY
TRBV2,.,ASSEYGQPQH
TRBV5-1,.,ASSVSGRGSYNEQF
TRBV4-1,.,ASSQERVGIQY
TRBV5-4,.,ASSLWDREETQY
TRBV5-6,.,ASTFLAGGSNYGYT
TRBV19,.,ASSIIGSTSGSFHNNEQF
TRBV15,.,ATSRRLAGGRNEQF
TRBV28,once,ASGLAGSYNEQF
TRBV28,.,ASNVAGTYNEQF
TRBV7-9,.,ASSPTRGAVTDTQY
TRBV14,.,ASSQLSRTVYEQY
TRBV5-4,.,ASSPPGQAHTEAF
TRBV11-2,.,ASQLAGGFYNEQF
TRBV5-1,.,ASSPEGRVDTGELF
TRBV11-2,.,ASSLAAIGEQF
TRBV10-3,.,AISGSFDNQPQH
TRBV9,.,ASSVGRAGAYGYT
TRBV5-1,.,ASSLLSGLDGYT
TRBV6-1,.,ASSELDRLETQY
TRBV4-1,once,ASSQDKQGRYEQY
TRBV19,.,ASSTDRGWKPQH
TRBV15,.,ATSRDPSSETQY
TRBV5-1,.,ASSLAPFTDTQY
TRBV7-8,once,ASSLVSGSPSYGYT
TRBV27,.,ASSFGTRRDEQY
TRBV6-4,.,ASSDSPLASSSYNEQF
TRBV7-2,.,ASSQGQGSYIQY
TRBV15,.,ATSRDRQGLGYT
TRBV9,.,ASSAGLAGTTEQF
TRBV6-1,.,ACQSGLGSNQPQH
TRBV2,.,ASSENGHGYT
TRBV28,.,VVERNTGELF